This record concerns one T cell receptor (beta chain) sequence. Antigen: not known. With the 5' RACE reads reprocessed, TCRdb shows one record per CDR3 protein and no DNA. Recorded for this sample: roughly 330,000 distinct CDR3 sequences. This sample is part of a study of monozygotic twins with inflammatory bowel disease. The CDR3 covers 14 residues. Germline CDR1 reads SQVTM; CDR2 reads ANQGSEA. Study-wide results and limits: People with IBD had fewer clonotypes in common with others than healthy twins did, especially with disease activity. None of the different T cell subtypes could be distinguished from one another. The study supported no single strong signal or clonotype linked to IBD.

The material sequenced was blood. The V gene is TRBV29-1, the J gene TRBJ2-2; as DNA is missing, the TRBD1 call by TCRdb cannot be tested. The receptor was derived from a human donor with ulcerative colitis or Crohn's disease, or a healthy co-twin of an affected twin (not recorded which). CDR3 sequence: CSVGPSINTGELFF.